One T cell receptor beta chain is described in this entry. Profiled with immunoSEQ multiplex PCR; TCRdb holds only in-frame clones, not every one. The sample has about 250,000 clones, approximately 83% seen once. V was pared by 8 bases and J by 6 bases, with 17 bases between. This CDR3 has 15 amino acids. In germline, CDR1 is SGHDN, CDR2 FVKESK. This entry belongs to a study of blood T cell repertoires in COVID-19. The sequencing input was peripheral blood. The chain has TRBV14 and TRBJ1-6; D is ambiguous. This receptor was taken from an elderly man with acute or convalescent COVID-19. CDR3 DNA: TGTGCCAGCCAATTGAGGGAGGCTGGTAATTCACCCCTCCACTTT. This codes for CASQLREAGNSPLHF.